This paragraph reports one T cell receptor beta chain. Assay: immunoSEQ multiplex PCR; the TCRdb copy retains only in-frame clones and omits some. The table records 180,000 or so clones, 70% to 90% of them present only once. V shed 6 bases, J shed 0 bases, and the junction held 21 bases outside the gene matches. CDR3 size: 21 residues. CDR1 is SSHAT, CDR2 FNYEAQ, per germline (reference sequence). These data come from a study of blood T cell repertoires in COVID-19. This chain joins TRBV7-7 and TRBJ2-1, with TRBD2 matching over 9 bases. The sequenced sample consisted of peripheral blood. The clonotype was recovered from a man between 60 and 70 years old with acute or convalescent COVID-19. CDR3 sequence: CASSSKGTGPSGESSYNEQFF. CDR3 nucleotides: TGTGCCAGCAGTTCCAAGGGGACCGGACCTAGCGGGGAGAGCTCCTACAATGAGCAGTTCTTC.